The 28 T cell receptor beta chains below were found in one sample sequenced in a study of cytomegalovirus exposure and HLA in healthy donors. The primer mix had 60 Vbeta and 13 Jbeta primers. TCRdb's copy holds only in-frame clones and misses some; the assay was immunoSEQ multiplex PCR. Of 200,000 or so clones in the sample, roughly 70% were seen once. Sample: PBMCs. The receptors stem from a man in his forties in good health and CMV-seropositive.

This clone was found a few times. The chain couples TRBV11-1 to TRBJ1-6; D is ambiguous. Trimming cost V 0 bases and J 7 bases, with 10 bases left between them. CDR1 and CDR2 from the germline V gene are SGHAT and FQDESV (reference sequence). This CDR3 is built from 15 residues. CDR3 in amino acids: CASSLAGGINSPLHF. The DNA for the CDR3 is TGTGCCAGCAGCTTAGCGGGCGGGATCAATTCACCCCTCCACTTT.

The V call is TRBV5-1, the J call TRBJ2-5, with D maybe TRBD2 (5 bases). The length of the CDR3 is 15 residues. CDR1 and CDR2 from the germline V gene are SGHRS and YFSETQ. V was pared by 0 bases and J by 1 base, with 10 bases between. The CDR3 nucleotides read TGCGCCAGCAGCTTGGCGGGGTTAGCCCAAGAGACCCAGTACTTC. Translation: CASSLAGLAQETQYF.

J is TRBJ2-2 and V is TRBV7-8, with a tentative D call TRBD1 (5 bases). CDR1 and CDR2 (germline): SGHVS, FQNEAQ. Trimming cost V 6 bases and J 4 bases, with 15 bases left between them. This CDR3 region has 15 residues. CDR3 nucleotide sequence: TGTGCCAGCAGTCCCCTTACAGGTTTCACCGGGGAGCTGTTTTTT. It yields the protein CASSPLTGFTGELFF.

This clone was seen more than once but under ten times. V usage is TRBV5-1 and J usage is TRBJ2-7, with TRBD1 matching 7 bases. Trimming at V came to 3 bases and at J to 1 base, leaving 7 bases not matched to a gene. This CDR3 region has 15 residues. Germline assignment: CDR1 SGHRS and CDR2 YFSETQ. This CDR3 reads CASSSTGRRSYEQYF. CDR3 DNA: TGCGCCAGCAGCTCGACAGGGCGAAGGTCCTACGAGCAGTACTTC.

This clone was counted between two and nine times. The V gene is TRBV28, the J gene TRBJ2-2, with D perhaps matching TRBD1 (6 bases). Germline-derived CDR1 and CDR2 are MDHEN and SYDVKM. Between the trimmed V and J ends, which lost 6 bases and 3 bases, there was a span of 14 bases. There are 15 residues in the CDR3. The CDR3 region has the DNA TGTGCCAGCAGCTCGCAGGGGCTCGACACCGGGGAGCTGTTTTTT. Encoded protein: CASSSQGLDTGELFF.

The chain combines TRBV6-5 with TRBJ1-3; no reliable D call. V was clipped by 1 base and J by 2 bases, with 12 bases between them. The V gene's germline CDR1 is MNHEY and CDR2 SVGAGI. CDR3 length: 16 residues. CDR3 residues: CASSYLPEGAGNTIYF. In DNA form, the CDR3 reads TGTGCCAGCAGTTACTTGCCTGAAGGAGCTGGAAACACCATATATTTT.

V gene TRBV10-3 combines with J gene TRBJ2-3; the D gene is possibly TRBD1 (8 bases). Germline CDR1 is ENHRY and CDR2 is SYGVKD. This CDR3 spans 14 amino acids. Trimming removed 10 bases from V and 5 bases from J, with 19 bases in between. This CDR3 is CATQGGTGGDTQYF. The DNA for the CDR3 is TGTGCCACTCAGGGGGGGACAGGTGGAGATACGCAGTATTTT.

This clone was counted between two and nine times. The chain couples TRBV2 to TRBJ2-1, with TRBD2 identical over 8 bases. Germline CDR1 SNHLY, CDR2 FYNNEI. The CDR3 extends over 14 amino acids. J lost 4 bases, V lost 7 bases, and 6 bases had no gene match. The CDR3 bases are TGTGCCAGCAAGGGGATAGCGGGGTACAATGAGCAGTTCTTC. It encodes CASKGIAGYNEQFF.

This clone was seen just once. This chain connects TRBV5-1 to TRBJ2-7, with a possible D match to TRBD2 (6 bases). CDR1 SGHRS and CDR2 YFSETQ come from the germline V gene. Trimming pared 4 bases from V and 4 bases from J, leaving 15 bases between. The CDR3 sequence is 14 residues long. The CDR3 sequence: CASSVDGSGYEQYF. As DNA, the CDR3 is TGCGCCAGCAGCGTGGACGGGAGTGGATACGAGCAGTACTTC.

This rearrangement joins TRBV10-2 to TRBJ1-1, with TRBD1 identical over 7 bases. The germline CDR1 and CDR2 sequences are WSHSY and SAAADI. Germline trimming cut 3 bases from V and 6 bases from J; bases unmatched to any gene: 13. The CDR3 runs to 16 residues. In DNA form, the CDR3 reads TGCGCCAGCAGTGAAGGAAGGGGGCGGGGAGTACCTGAAGCTTTCTTT. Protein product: CASSEGRGRGVPEAFF.

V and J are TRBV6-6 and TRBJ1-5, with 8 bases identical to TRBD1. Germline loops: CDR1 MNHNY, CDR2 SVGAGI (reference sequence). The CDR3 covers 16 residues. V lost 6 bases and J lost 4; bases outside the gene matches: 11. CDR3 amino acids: CASRPLTGGLNQPQHF. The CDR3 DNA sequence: TGTGCCAGCAGGCCCCTTACAGGGGGGCTTAATCAGCCCCAGCATTTT.

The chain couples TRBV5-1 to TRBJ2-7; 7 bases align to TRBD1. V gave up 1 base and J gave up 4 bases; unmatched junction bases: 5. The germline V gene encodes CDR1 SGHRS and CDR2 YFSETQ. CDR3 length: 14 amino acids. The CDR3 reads CASSLTGVVYEQYF. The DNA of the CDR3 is TGCGCCAGCAGCTTGACAGGGGTCGTATACGAGCAGTACTTC.

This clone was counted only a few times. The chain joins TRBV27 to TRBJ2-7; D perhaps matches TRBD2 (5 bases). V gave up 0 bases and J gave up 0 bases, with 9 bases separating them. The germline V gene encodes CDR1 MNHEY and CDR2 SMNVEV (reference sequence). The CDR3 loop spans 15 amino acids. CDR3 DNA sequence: TGTGCCAGCAGTTTATCCGGACTGGACTCCTACGAGCAGTACTTC. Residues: CASSLSGLDSYEQYF.

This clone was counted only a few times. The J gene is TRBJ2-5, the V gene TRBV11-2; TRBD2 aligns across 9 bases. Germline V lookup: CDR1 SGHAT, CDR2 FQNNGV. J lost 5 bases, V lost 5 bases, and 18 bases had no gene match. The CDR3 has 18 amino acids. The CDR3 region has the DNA TGTGCCAGCAGCGCCCCGGGGCTAGCGGGGCCGGGGCGGGAGACCCAGTACTTC. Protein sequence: CASSAPGLAGPGRETQYF.

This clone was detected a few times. The CDR3 sequence: CASSYYRGVGGNTIYF. The CDR3 coding sequence is TGTGCCAGCAGTTACTACAGGGGGGTAGGCGGAAACACCATATATTTT. This sequence joins TRBV6-6 and TRBJ1-3; TRBD1 agrees at 8 bases. Germline V gives CDR1 MNHNY, CDR2 SVGAGI (reference sequence). The CDR3 extends over 16 amino acids. Trimming at V came to 1 base and at J to 4 bases, leaving 6 bases not matched to a gene.

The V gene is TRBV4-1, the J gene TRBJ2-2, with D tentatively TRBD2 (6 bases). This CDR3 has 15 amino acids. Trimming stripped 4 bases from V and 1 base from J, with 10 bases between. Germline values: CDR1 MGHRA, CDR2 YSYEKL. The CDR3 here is CASSPGTLNTGELFF. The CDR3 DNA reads TGCGCCAGCAGCCCCGGGACTTTGAACACCGGGGAGCTGTTTTTT.

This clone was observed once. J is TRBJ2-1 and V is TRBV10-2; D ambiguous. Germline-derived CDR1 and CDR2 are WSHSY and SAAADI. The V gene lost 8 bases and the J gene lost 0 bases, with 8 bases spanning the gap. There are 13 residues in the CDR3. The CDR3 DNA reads TGCGCCAGCTCTAAACGCTCCTACAATGAGCAGTTCTTC. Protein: CASSKRSYNEQFF.

In DNA, the CDR3 is TGTGCCAGTAGTATTTCAGGGGGCCGTCAGCCCCAGCATTTT. It translates to CASSISGGRQPQHF. The rearrangement links TRBV19 to TRBJ1-5; TRBD1 agrees at 8 bases. V trimming: 3 bases; J trimming: 6 bases; junction bases outside the gene matches: 4. CDR3 length: 14 residues. Germline assignment: CDR1 LNHDA and CDR2 SQIVND (reference sequence).

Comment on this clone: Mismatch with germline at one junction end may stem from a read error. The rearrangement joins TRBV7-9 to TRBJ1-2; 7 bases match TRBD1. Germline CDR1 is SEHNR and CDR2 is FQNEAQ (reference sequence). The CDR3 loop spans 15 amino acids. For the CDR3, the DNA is TGTTCCAGCAGCCTACAGGGGCCCCTAGGGTATGGCTACACCTTC. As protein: CSSSLQGPLGYGYTF.

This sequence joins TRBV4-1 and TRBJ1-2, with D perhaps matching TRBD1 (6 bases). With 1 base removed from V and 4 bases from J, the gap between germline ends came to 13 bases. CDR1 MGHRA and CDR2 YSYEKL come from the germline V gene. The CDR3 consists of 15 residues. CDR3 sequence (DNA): TGCGCCAGCAGCCAAGTGACTGGGGGGGCCTATGGCTACACCTTC. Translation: CASSQVTGGAYGYTF.

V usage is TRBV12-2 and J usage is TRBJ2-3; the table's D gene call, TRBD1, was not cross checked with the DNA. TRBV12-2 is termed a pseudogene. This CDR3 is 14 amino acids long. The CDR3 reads CASRLDRGTNTQYF. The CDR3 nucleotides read TGTGCAAGTCGCTTAGACAGGGGGACAAATACGCAGTATTTT.

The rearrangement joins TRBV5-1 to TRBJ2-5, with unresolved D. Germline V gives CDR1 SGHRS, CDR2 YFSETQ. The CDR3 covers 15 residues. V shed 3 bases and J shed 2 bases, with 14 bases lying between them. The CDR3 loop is CASSSTSAAQETQYF. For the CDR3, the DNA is TGCGCCAGCAGCTCCACCTCGGCAGCGCAAGAGACCCAGTACTTC.

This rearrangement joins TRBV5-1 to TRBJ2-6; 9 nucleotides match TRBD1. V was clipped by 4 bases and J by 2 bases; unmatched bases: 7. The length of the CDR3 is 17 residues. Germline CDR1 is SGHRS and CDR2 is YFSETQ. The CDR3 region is CASSHRDRAAGANVLTF. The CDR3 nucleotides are TGCGCCAGCAGCCACCGGGACAGGGCTGCTGGGGCCAACGTCCTGACTTTC.

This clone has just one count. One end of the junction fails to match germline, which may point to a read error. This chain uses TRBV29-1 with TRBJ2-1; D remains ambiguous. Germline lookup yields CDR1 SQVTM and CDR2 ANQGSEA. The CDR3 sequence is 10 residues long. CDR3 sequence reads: CSVGQIPVLF. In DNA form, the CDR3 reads TGCAGCGTTGGCCAGATTCCCGTACTCTTC.

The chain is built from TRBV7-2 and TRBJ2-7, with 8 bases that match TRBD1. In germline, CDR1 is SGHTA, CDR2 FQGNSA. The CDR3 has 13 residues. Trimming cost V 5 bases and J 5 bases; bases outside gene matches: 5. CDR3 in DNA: TGTGCCAGCAGCACCGACAGGGGAGACGAGCAGTACTTC. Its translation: CASSTDRGDEQYF.

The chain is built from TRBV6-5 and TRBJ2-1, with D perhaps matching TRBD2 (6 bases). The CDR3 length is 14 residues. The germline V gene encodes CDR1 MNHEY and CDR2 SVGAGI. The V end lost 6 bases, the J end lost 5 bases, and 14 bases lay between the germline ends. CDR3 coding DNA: TGTGCCAGCAGGGGGGGTCAACCTAACAATGAGCAGTTCTTC. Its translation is CASRGGQPNNEQFF.

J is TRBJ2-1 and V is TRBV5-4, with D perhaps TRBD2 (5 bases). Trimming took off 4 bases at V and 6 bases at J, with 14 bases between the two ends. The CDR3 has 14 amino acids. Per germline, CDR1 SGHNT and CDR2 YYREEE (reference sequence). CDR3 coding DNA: TGTGCCAGCAGCCCGGGTCCCGCGGGCAATGAGCAGTTCTTC. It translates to CASSPGPAGNEQFF.

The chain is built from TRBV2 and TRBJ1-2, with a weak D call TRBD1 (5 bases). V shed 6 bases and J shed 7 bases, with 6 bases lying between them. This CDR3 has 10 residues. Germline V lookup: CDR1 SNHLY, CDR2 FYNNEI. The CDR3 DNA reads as TGTGCCAGCAGAGGGGCTGGCTACACCTTC. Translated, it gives CASRGAGYTF.